Each of the 8 T cell receptor beta chains below was sequenced from the same sample in a study of shared clonotypes between healthy human individuals. Produced via immunoSEQ multiplex PCR; TCRdb's table is partial and in-frame only. Here the sample spans roughly 410,000 clones, 96% being singletons. Sequenced sample: memory CD8+ T cells sorted from blood. Noted subset: CD45RO+ cells pooled with CCR7-negative TemRA cells. Receptor source: a man aged 25 to 40 in good health.

The J gene is TRBJ2-3, the V gene TRBV19; 14 nucleotides agree with TRBD2. Germline V lookup: CDR1 LNHDA, CDR2 SQIVND (reference sequence). This CDR3 region has 18 residues. After removal of 1 base from V and 3 bases from J, the junction contained 6 bases not matched to a gene. CDR3 in DNA: TGTGCCAGTAGTATAGGCCCCAGGACTAGCGGGAGGACAGATACGCAGTATTTT. Protein product: CASSIGPRTSGRTDTQYF. The complete variable domain, with remaining parts taken from reference TRBV19 and TRBJ2-3, reads DGGITQSPKYLFRKEGQNVTLSCEQNLNHDAMYWYRQDPGQGLRLIYYSQIVNDFQKGDIAEGYSVSREKKESFPLTVTSAQKNPTAFYLCASSIGPRTSGRTDTQYFGPGTRLTVL.

The chain uses TRBV6-1 and TRBJ1-5, with a weak D call TRBD1 (5 bases). This CDR3 has 16 residues. The germline CDR1 and CDR2 sequences are MNHNS and SASEGT. V was pared by 3 bases and J by 2 bases, with 14 bases between. The CDR3: CASSDEYGGRNQPQHF. In nucleotides, the CDR3 is TGTGCCAGCAGTGACGAATATGGGGGTCGCAATCAGCCCCAGCATTTT.

The genes are TRBV6-1 and TRBJ2-3; 7 bases align to TRBD1. The V gene's germline CDR1 is MNHNS and CDR2 SASEGT. This CDR3 is 11 amino acids long. V gave up 8 bases and J gave up 4 bases; unmatched junction bases: 0. CDR3: CASGTADTQYF. The CDR3 DNA reads TGTGCCAGCGGGACAGCAGATACGCAGTATTTT.

The rearrangement links TRBV6-1 to TRBJ2-5; tentative D call: TRBD2 (5 bases). Trimming removed 4 bases from V and 4 bases from J, with 16 bases in between. The germline V gene encodes CDR1 MNHNS and CDR2 SASEGT. This CDR3 contains 15 residues. For the CDR3, the DNA is TGTGCCAGCAGTGCTCTCCTCCTAGGAGGAGAGACCCAGTACTTC. This codes for CASSALLLGGETQYF.

The chain recombines TRBV7-3 with TRBJ2-7; TRBD2 agrees at 14 bases. The CDR3 has 13 amino acids. Germline CDR1 and CDR2: SGHTA and FQGTGA. Trimming cost V 5 bases and J 12 bases; bases outside gene matches: 6. This chain's CDR3 is CASSPGTSGSVYF. DNA for the CDR3: TGTGCCAGCAGCCCCGGGACTAGCGGGAGTGTGTACTTC.

This sequence joins TRBV19 and TRBJ2-2; TRBD2 agrees at 12 bases. The germline CDR1 and CDR2 sequences are LNHDA and SQIVND (reference sequence). Unmatched junction bases numbered 12, after V lost 3 bases and J lost 4 bases. This CDR3 comprises 19 residues. CDR3 sequence: CASSIGGLAGGPSTGELFF. DNA for the CDR3: TGTGCCAGTAGTATTGGAGGGCTAGCGGGAGGGCCCTCCACCGGGGAGCTGTTTTTT.

A single count supports this clone. V and J are TRBV7-9 and TRBJ2-3; 7 bases agree with TRBD1. This CDR3 has 16 amino acids. Germline lookup yields CDR1 SEHNR and CDR2 FQNEAQ (reference sequence). V was clipped by 1 base and J by 2 bases; unmatched bases: 6. CDR3 loop: CASSLGTGTYTDTQYF. CDR3 nucleotide sequence: TGTGCCAGCAGCTTAGGGACAGGAACCTACACAGATACGCAGTATTTT.

This chain uses TRBV10-1 with TRBJ1-4; the match to TRBD1 covers 8 bases. This CDR3 spans 15 amino acids. The V segment lost 6 bases and the J segment 5 bases; nucleotides outside the gene matches: 8. The V gene's germline CDR1 is WNHNN and CDR2 SYGVQD (reference sequence). CDR3 nucleotide sequence: TGCGCCAGCAGCGCGGGACAGGACAGCAATGAAAAACTGTTTTTT. Its protein is CASSAGQDSNEKLFF.